The clone carrying this T cell receptor beta chain was detected only once. What it binds is not known. The CDR3 contains 17 residues. Germline V gene lookup returns CDR1 MDHEN and CDR2 SYDVKM. The ends lost 2 bases at V and 4 bases at J; junction bases unmatched: 10. Sequenced by immunoSEQ multiplex PCR; TCRdb stores in-frame clones only, minus some. The table shows 52,000 or so clones, with around 67% occurring only once. Expansion of antigen-specific CD4+ T cells with viral peptide pools was carried out by the ViraFEST assay before sequencing. Scientists isolated CD4+ T cells after a roughly 9-day culture period ended. Nucleocapsid antibody tests were negative, and the vaccine recipients had no prior SARS-CoV-2 infection. Wells containing a few million PBMC each were cultured with roughly 10 IU/ml IL-2 and 8 to 10 ug/ml peptides. Half-medium changes using IL-2 medium occurred on days 3 and 7. These data originate in a study of vaccination effects on CD4 cells after COVID-19.

The chain has TRBV28 and TRBJ2-1; 8 nucleotides line up with TRBD1. The TCR comes from a human donor who received a COVID-19 vaccine. The sample in question was CD4+ T cells from PBMCs cultured with SARS-CoV-2 spike peptides, obtained before COVID-19 vaccination. This CDR3 reads CASSLVPGGLLYNEQFF. In nucleotides, the CDR3 is TGTGCCAGCAGTTTAGTCCCAGGGGGCCTTTTGTACAATGAGCAGTTCTTC.